This T cell receptor (beta chain) was obtained from a study of T cell clonality in common variable immunodeficiency. Whole-study results and caveats: Repertoire-complication correlations in CVID were limited by patient heterogeneity. Compared with controls, CVID subjects had fewer shared TCRbeta clones.

Control and CVID samples contributed equal amounts of genomic DNA. The data were produced by immunoSEQ multiplex PCR, yet TCRdb's version contains in-frame clones alone and is incomplete. This record lists about 52,000 clones, none seen once only, and the top ten clones contain about 1.7%. With 5 bases clipped from V and 7 bases from J, the junction kept 4 bases outside the gene matches. The CDR3 extends over 14 amino acids. The germline CDR1 and CDR2 sequences are LNHDA and SQIVND (reference sequence). About this clone itself: Antigen unknown. The read ends 3 residues early relative to the CDR3; the germline J gene fills the gap.

The chain combines TRBV19 with TRBJ1-6, with TRBD1 matching 8 bases. The specimen was peripheral blood mononuclear cells. The sequence was collected from a person between 18 and 70 years old in good health. The CDR3 protein is CASSPQGGNSPLHF. The covered CDR3 bases are TGTGCCAGTAGTCCACAGGGGGGGAATTCACCC.